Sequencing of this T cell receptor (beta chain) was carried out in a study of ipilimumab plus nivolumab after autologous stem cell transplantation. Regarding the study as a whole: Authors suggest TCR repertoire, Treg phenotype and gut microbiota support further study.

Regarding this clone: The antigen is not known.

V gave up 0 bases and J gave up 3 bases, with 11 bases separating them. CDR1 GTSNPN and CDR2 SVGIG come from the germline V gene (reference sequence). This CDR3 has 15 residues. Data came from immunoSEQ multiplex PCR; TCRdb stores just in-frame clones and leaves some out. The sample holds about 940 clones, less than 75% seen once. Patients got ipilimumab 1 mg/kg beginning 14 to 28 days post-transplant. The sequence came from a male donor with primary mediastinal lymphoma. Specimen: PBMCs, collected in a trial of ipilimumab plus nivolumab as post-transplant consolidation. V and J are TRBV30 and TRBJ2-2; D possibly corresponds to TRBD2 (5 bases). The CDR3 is CAWSVPSWDTGELFF. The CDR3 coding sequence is TGTGCCTGGAGTGTACCTAGCTGGGACACCGGGGAGCTGTTTTTT.